The 20 T cell receptor beta chains reported below all come from one sample, sequenced in a study of T cells after posttransplantation cyclophosphamide. Measured with immunoSEQ multiplex PCR; TCRdb has only the in-frame clones, and not every one. The sample has 5,000 or so clones; almost 95% are singletons. Sequencing was done on a sample of CD4+ T cells sorted from bone marrow. The origin of the receptors is a woman aged 55-70 years in good health, CMV-negative, and a related stem cell transplant donor.

In the case of this clone: Compared with germline, one end of the junction differs, possibly owing to a read error. The chain joins TRBV9 to TRBJ2-7, with D perhaps matching TRBD1 (6 bases). Germline CDR1 is SGDLS and CDR2 is YYNGEE. The CDR3 contains 14 residues. CDR3 protein: CASSPAGQWQERYF. CDR3 DNA: TGTGCCAGCAGCCCTGCCGGACAGTGGCAGGAGCGGTACTTC.

V and J are TRBV4-1 and TRBJ1-1; tentative D call: TRBD1 (6 bases). CDR3 length equals 15 residues. Germline V CDR1 and CDR2: MGHRA, YSYEKL. V dropped 4 bases and J dropped 6 bases, with 18 bases sitting between them. In DNA, the CDR3 is TGCGCCAGCAGCCCGGTGGGAGGGGGAAGGGCTGAAGCTTTCTTT. Its protein product is CASSPVGGGRAEAFF.

The chain combines TRBV29-1 with TRBJ2-3, with D possibly being TRBD2 (6 bases). The CDR3 contains 12 residues. CDR1 SQVTM and CDR2 ANQGSEA come from the germline V gene. Trimming removed 5 bases at V and 7 bases at J, with 13 bases between. Here the CDR3 reads CSVHFSGYTQYF. Here the CDR3 DNA reads TGCAGCGTTCACTTTAGCGGATATACGCAGTATTTT.

This chain links TRBV5-1 with TRBJ1-2; 10 bases line up with TRBD1. Trimming at V came to 2 bases and at J to 7 bases, leaving 5 bases not matched to a gene. The CDR3 covers 14 residues. Germline V CDR1 and CDR2: SGHRS, YFSETQ. CDR3: CASSLGQGDSGYTF. The CDR3 DNA is TGCGCCAGCAGCTTAGGACAGGGGGATAGTGGCTACACCTTC.

V and J are TRBV4-3 and TRBJ2-1, with TRBD1 as a possible D gene (6 bases). The CDR3 consists of 15 residues. The germline V and J ends were trimmed by 0 bases and 10 bases, with 16 bases remaining between them. Germline V CDR1 and CDR2: LGHNA, YSLEER. Here the CDR3 DNA reads TGCGCCAGCAGCCAAGAGATCTACAGGGATGGAGAGCAGTTCTTC. Protein: CASSQEIYRDGEQFF.

The genes are TRBV19 and TRBJ1-1; 10 positions match TRBD1. CDR3 length equals 14 residues. Germline assignment: CDR1 LNHDA and CDR2 SQIVND (reference sequence). The V gene end was trimmed by 10 bases and the J gene end by 4 bases; junction bases not matched to a gene: 9. The CDR3 region has the DNA TGTGCCACCAGGGACAGGGGAGGTTTCACTGAAGCTTTCTTT. This encodes CATRDRGGFTEAFF.

V gene TRBV29-1 combines with J gene TRBJ1-1; 10 bases line up with TRBD1. Germline assignment: CDR1 SQVTM and CDR2 ANQGSEA. After removal of 1 base from V and 4 bases from J, the junction contained 6 bases not matched to a gene. The CDR3 runs 15 residues. CDR3 sequence reads: CSVEGDRGFGTEAFF. The CDR3 nucleotides are TGCAGCGTTGAAGGGGACAGGGGATTCGGCACTGAAGCTTTCTTT.

The chain recombines TRBV4-2 with TRBJ1-5; 7 positions agree with TRBD1. The CDR3 length is 16 residues. Trimming removed 0 bases from V and 4 bases from J; junction bases left unmatched: 6. Germline lookup yields CDR1 LGHNA and CDR2 YNFKEQ. The CDR3 reads CASSQDTGVGNQPQHF. The CDR3 region has the DNA TGTGCCAGCAGCCAAGACACAGGGGTGGGGAATCAGCCCCAGCATTTT.

Details on this clone: At one boundary the junction diverges from the germline segment, which might be a read error. The sample has other DNA sequences that encode this CDR3 too. The gene calls are TRBV5-5 and TRBJ1-6; no firm D call. The germline gives CDR1 SGHKS, CDR2 YYEKEE (reference sequence). The CDR3 loop spans 14 amino acids. The CDR3 nucleotides are TGTGCCAGCAGCTTGGGGCTGATTAATTCCCCCCTCCACTTT. This translates into CASSLGLINSPLHF.

This sequence joins TRBV7-2 and TRBJ2-6, with a tentative D call TRBD2 (6 bases). Germline V CDR1 and CDR2: SGHTA, FQGNSA. V dropped 2 bases and J dropped 19 bases, with 18 bases sitting between them. The CDR3 contains 13 residues. The CDR3 reads CASSLYYWGEETF. For the CDR3, the DNA is TGTGCCAGCAGCTTATATTATTGGGGGGAGGAAACTTTC.

This chain uses TRBV7-3 with TRBJ2-2, with 11 bases identical to TRBD2. The V gene end was trimmed by 1 base and the J gene end by 6 bases; junction bases not matched to a gene: 4. In germline, CDR1 is SGHTA, CDR2 FQGTGA. The CDR3 loop spans 16 amino acids. The CDR3 loop is CASSLSSGRAPGELFF. CDR3 in DNA: TGTGCCAGCAGCTTAAGTAGCGGGAGGGCCCCCGGGGAGCTGTTTTTT.

Written as DNA, the CDR3 is TGTGCCAGCAGCTTAGTTGGACTAGCGGGGGCGAACACCGGGGAGCTGTTTTTT. Its protein is CASSLVGLAGANTGELFF. V is TRBV7-2 and J is TRBJ2-2; 13 positions agree with TRBD2. The V and J ends lost 1 base and 0 bases, in that order; junction bases with no gene match: 2. The CDR3 length is 18 residues. Germline assignment: CDR1 SGHTA and CDR2 FQGNSA.

The chain combines TRBV11-3 with TRBJ2-7, with 7 bases fitting TRBD2. Germline assignment: CDR1 SGHNT and CDR2 YENEEA. The CDR3 totals 12 residues. V lost 4 bases to trimming and J lost 5 bases; unmatched junction nucleotides: 2. The CDR3 DNA sequence: TGTGCCAGCAGCTCCCGGGGGGACGAGCAGTACTTC. It encodes CASSSRGDEQYF. The whole variable domain, filled in from reference TRBV11-3 and TRBJ2-7, reads EAGVVQSPRYKIIEKKQPVAFWCNPISGHNTLYWYLQNLGQGPELLIRYENEEAVDDSQLPKDRFSAERLKGVDSTLKIQPAELGDSAVYLCASSSRGDEQYFGPGTRLTVT.

This chain uses TRBV28 with TRBJ2-7; 7 positions match TRBD1. This CDR3 comprises 11 residues. The germline CDR1 and CDR2 sequences are MDHEN and SYDVKM. The junction had 6 bases not matched to a gene; V was cut back by 10 bases and J by 6 bases. This CDR3 reads CATIQGSEQYV. DNA for the CDR3: TGTGCCACCATACAGGGGTCCGAGCAGTACGTC.

This chain links TRBV11-2 with TRBJ2-2, with a possible D match to TRBD1 (6 bases). The germline V and J ends were trimmed by 3 bases and 3 bases, with 11 bases remaining between them. Germline CDR1 and CDR2: SGHAT and FQNNGV. CDR3 size: 15 residues. The DNA of the CDR3 is TGTGCCAGCAGCTTCAGGGGCGCGGACACCGGGGAGCTGTTTTTT. Translated: CASSFRGADTGELFF.

The rearrangement links TRBV6-1 to TRBJ2-7, with D unclear. V lost 3 bases and J 8 bases, leaving 8 bases between the germline ends. The germline CDR1 and CDR2 sequences are MNHNS and SASEGT. The CDR3 spans 11 residues. The CDR3 DNA follows: TGTGCCAGCAGTGATCCGCTACAGCAGTACTTC. It translates to CASSDPLQQYF.

The DNA of the CDR3 is TGTGCCAGCAGTTTAGGCAGAGGGAATCAGCCCCAGCATTTT. Translated: CASSLGRGNQPQHF. The chain couples TRBV28 to TRBJ1-5, with D unclear. The length of the CDR3 is 14 residues. The V gene lost 2 bases and the J gene lost 4 bases, with 9 bases spanning the gap. Germline values: CDR1 MDHEN, CDR2 SYDVKM.

The rearrangement links TRBV5-1 to TRBJ2-1; weak D call: TRBD1 (6 bases). With 5 bases removed from V and 1 base from J, the gap between germline ends came to 10 bases. This CDR3 region has 14 residues. The germline CDR1 and CDR2 sequences are SGHRS and YFSETQ. The CDR3 spells CASSRGQSYNEQFF. CDR3 in DNA: TGCGCCAGCAGTCGGGGACAATCCTACAATGAGCAGTTCTTC.

This chain links TRBV27 with TRBJ2-3; D is perhaps TRBD1 (6 bases). CDR1 is MNHEY and CDR2 is SMNVEV in the germline V gene (reference sequence). The ends were cut back, 5 bases at V and 5 bases at J, with 8 bases in the middle. This CDR3 has 12 residues. In nucleotides, the CDR3 is TGTGCCAGCAGTCTAGGGGGAGATACGCAGTATTTT. Protein sequence: CASSLGGDTQYF.

This chain connects TRBV7-6 to TRBJ2-1, with 7 bases that match TRBD1. V shed 1 base, J shed 2 bases, and the junction held 5 bases outside the gene matches. The CDR3 is 16 residues long. Germline V lookup: CDR1 SGHVS, CDR2 FNYEAQ. CDR3 in DNA: TGTGCCAGCAGCTTAGGCGCAGGGGGTACCTACAATGAGCAGTTCTTC. Encoded protein: CASSLGAGGTYNEQFF. Based on the CDR3 plus reference TRBV7-6 and TRBJ2-1, the full variable domain is GAGVSQSPRYKVTKRGQDVALRCDPISGHVSLYWYRQALGQGPEFLTYFNYEAQQDKSGLPNDRFSAERPEGSISTLTIQRTEQRDSAMYRCASSLGAGGTYNEQFFGPGTRLTVL.